Reported below is one TCR beta chain. The antigen remains undetermined. The data are from a study of cytomegalovirus exposure and HLA in healthy donors. Study-wide results and limits: The majority of TCR sequences were rare, yet some public TCRs appeared in many donors. In vitro assays verified that a few CMV-associated chains recognized CMV antigens specifically.

A multiplex PCR was run with 60 Vbeta primers and 13 Jbeta primers. Data came from immunoSEQ multiplex PCR; TCRdb stores just in-frame clones and leaves some out. Of about 190,000 clones listed, 81% are singletons. CDR3 size: 14 residues. Looked up from germline, CDR1 is LNHDA and CDR2 is SQIVND (reference sequence). V was cut by 5 bases and J by 4 bases, with 9 bases left in between. The V and J genes are TRBV19 and TRBJ1-6, with a tentative D call TRBD1 (6 bases). The sample comprised PBMCs. The receptor's source is a man aged 50 to 59 in good health and CMV-seronegative. Here the CDR3 DNA reads TGTGCCAGTAGTCACAGGGCGTATAATTCACCCCTCCACTTT. Protein sequence: CASSHRAYNSPLHF.